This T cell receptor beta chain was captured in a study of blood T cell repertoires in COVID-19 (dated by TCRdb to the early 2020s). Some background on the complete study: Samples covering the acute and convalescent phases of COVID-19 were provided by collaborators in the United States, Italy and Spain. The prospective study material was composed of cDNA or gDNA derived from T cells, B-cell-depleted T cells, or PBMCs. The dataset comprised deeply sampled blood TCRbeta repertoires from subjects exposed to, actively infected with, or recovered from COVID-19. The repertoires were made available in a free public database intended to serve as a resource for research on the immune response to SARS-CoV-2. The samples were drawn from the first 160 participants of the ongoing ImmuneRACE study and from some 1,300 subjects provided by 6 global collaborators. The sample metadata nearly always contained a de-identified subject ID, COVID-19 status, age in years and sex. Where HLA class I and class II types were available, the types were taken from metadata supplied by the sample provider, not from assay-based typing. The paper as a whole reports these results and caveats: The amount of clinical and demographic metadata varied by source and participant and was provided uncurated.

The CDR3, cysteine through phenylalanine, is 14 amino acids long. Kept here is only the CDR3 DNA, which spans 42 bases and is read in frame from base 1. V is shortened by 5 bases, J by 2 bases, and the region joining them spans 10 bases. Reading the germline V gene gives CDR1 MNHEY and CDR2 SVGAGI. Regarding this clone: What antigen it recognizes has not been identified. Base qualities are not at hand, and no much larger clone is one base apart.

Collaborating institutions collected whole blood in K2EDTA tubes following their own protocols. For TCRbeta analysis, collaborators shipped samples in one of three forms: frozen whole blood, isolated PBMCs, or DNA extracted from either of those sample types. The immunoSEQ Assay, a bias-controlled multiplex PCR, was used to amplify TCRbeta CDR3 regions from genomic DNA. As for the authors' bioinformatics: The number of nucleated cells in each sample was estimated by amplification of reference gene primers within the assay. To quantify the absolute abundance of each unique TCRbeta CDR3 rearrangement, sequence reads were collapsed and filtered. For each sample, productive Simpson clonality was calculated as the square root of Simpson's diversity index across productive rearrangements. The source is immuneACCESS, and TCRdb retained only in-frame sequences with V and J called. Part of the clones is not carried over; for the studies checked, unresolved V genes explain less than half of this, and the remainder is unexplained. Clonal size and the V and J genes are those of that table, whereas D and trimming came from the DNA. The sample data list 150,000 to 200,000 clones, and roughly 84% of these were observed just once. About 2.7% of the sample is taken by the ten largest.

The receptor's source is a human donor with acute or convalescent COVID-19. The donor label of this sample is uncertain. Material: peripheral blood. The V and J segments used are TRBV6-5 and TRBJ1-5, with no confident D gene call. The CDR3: CASSLSLGNQPQHF. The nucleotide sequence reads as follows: TGTGCCAGCAGTCTTAGCCTCGGCAATCAGCCCCAGCATTTT.